This TCR beta chain was identified during a study of PD-1 and CTLA-4 blockade in melanoma. Germline CDR1 and CDR2: SGHAT and FQNNGV. The CDR3 loop spans 16 amino acids. J gave up 10 bases and V 4 bases, and 12 bases lay outside the gene matches. Clones were read by immunoSEQ multiplex PCR, and TCRdb kept only the in-frame ones, dropping some. Of tens of thousands of clones in the sample, under 95% are singletons; the top ten hold about 8%. This clone appeared once. The sequence derives from a human donor with melanoma. The specimen was CD8+ T cells from peripheral blood, collected from a patient given anti-PD-1 treatment. The rearrangement links TRBV11-2 to TRBJ2-1; 11 bases fit TRBD2. Written as DNA, the CDR3 is TGTGCCAGCAGCTCAGCCCGTAGCGGGAGGGCTGGGGAGCAGTTCTTC. Encoded protein: CASSSARSGRAGEQFF.